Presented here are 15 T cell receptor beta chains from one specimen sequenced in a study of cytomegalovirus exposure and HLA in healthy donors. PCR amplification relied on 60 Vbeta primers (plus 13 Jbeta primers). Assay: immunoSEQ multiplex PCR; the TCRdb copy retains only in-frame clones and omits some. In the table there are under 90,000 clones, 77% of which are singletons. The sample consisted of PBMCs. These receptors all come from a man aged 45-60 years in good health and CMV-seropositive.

The CDR3 DNA reads TGTGCCAGCAGCACCGGGACAGGGAATGAAAAACTGTTTTTT. This translates into CASSTGTGNEKLFF. This chain uses TRBV7-8 with TRBJ1-4; TRBD1 aligns across 9 bases. In germline, CDR1 is SGHVS, CDR2 FQNEAQ. V lost 5 bases to trimming and J lost 5 bases; unmatched junction nucleotides: 3. This CDR3 has 14 amino acids.

The CDR3 here is CASSLKGREALRETQYF. CDR3 DNA: TGTGCCAGCAGCTTAAAAGGTCGGGAGGCCTTGCGGGAGACCCAGTACTTC. The V call is TRBV7-3, the J call TRBJ2-5, with 7 bases that match TRBD2. This CDR3 contains 17 residues. Germline assignment: CDR1 SGHTA and CDR2 FQGTGA. With 1 base clipped from V and 5 bases from J, the junction kept 13 bases outside the gene matches.

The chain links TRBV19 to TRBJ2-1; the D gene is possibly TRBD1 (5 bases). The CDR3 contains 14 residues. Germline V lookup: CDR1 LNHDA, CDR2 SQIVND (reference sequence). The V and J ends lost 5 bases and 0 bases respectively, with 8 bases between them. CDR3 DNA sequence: TGTGCCAGTAGTGGACAAACCTCCTACAATGAGCAGTTCTTC. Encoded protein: CASSGQTSYNEQFF.

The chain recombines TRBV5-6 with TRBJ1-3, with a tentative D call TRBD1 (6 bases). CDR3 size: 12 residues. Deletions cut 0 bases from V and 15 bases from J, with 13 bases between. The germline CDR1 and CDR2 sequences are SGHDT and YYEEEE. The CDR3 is CASSLAGARGYF. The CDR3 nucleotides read TGTGCCAGCAGCTTGGCAGGGGCCCGGGGATATTTT.

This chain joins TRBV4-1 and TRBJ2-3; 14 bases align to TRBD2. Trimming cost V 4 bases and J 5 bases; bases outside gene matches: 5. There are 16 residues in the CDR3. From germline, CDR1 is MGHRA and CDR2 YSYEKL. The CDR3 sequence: CASSPGLAGAGDTQYF. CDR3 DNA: TGCGCCAGCAGCCCGGGACTAGCGGGAGCGGGAGATACGCAGTATTTT.

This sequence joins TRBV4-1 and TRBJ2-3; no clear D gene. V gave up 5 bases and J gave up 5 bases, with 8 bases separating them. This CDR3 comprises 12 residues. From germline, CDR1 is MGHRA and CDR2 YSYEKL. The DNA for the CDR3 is TGCGCCAGCAGCTCCCTCGGAGATACGCAGTATTTT. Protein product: CASSSLGDTQYF.

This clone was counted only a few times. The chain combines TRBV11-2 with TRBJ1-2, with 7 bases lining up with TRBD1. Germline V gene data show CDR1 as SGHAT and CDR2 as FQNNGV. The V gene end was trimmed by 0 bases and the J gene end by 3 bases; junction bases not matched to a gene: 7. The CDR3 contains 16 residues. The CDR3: CASSLETGEPHYGYTF. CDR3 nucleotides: TGTGCCAGCAGCTTAGAAACAGGGGAGCCGCACTATGGCTACACCTTC.

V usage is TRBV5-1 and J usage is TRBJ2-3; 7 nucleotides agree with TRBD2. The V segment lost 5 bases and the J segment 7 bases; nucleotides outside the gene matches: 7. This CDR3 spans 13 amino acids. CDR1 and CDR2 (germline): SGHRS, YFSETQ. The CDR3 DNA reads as TGCGCCAGCAGACGGAGCGGGACCTATACGCAGTATTTT. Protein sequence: CASRRSGTYTQYF.

The CDR3 coding sequence is TGTGCCAGCAGCTCAGGGACAGGGAAACGATATGGCTACACCTTC. Residues: CASSSGTGKRYGYTF. This sequence joins TRBV5-5 and TRBJ1-2, with 9 bases matching TRBD1. Germline values: CDR1 SGHKS, CDR2 YYEKEE (reference sequence). The V segment lost 3 bases and the J segment 5 bases; nucleotides outside the gene matches: 8. The CDR3 is made up of 15 amino acids.

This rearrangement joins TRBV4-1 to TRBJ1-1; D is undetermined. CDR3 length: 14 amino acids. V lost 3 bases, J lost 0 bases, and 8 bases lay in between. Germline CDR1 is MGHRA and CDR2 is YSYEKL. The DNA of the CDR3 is TGCGCCAGCAGCCACCCCGGGGTGAACACTGAAGCTTTCTTT. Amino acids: CASSHPGVNTEAFF.

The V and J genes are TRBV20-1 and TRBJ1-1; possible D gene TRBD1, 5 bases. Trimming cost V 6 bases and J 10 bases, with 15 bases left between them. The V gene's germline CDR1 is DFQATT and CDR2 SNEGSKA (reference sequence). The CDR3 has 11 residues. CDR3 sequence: CSAQQVTAAFF. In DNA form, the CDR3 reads TGCAGTGCCCAACAGGTGACGGCAGCTTTCTTT.

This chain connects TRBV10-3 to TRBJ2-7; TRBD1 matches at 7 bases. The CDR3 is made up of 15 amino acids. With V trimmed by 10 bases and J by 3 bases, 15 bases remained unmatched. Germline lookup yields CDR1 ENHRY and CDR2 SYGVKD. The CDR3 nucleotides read TGTGCCACATCCTCGGTGGACAGGTCAGACTACGAGCAGTACTTC. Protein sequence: CATSSVDRSDYEQYF.

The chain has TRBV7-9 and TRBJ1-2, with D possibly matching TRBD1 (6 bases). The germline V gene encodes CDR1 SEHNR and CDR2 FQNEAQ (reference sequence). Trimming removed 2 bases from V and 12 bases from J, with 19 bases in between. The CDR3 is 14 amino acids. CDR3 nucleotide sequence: TGTGCCAGCAGCTTAATAAGAGACAGGATTCCTCACACCTTC. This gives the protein CASSLIRDRIPHTF.

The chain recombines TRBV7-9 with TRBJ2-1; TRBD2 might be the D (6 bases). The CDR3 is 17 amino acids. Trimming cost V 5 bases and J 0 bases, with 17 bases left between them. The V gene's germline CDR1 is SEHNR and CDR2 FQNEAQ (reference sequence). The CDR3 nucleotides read TGTGCCAGCAGCCGCCGGGACTCGCGGAGCTCCTACAATGAGCAGTTCTTC. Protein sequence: CASSRRDSRSSYNEQFF.

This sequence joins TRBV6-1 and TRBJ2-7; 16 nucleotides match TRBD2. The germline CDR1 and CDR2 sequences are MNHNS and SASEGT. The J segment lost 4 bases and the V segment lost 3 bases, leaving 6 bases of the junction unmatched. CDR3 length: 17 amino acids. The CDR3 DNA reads TGTGCCAGCAGTGAGGGACTAGCGGGAGGGCCTATTTACGAGCAGTACTTC. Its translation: CASSEGLAGGPIYEQYF.